A single T cell receptor (beta chain) is shown here with its context. These data belong to a study of shared clonotypes between healthy human individuals. The CDR3 runs 15 residues. The junction had 11 bases not matched to a gene; V was cut back by 6 bases and J by 7 bases. Germline V gene sequence: CDR1 SGDLS, CDR2 YYNGEE. This table comes from immunoSEQ multiplex PCR, and its TCRdb copy is limited to in-frame clones, with some not included. The sample includes some 1.5 million clones, 98% of them seen just once. The sample consisted of naive CD4+ T cells sorted from blood. Sample subset: CD45RA+ positively selected. The receptor's source is a man younger than 45 in good health. This chain connects TRBV9 to TRBJ2-1, with 9 bases matching TRBD2. CDR3 loop: CASTVGGREENEQFF. Written as DNA, the CDR3 is TGTGCCAGCACTGTCGGCGGGAGGGAAGAAAATGAGCAGTTCTTC. The full variable domain, with the rest looked up from reference TRBV9 and TRBJ2-1, is DSGVTQTPKHLITATGQRVTLRCSPRSGDLSVYWYQQSLDQGLQFLIQYYNGEERAKGNILERFSAQQFPDLHSELNLSSLELGDSALYFCASTVGGREENEQFFGPGTRLTVL.